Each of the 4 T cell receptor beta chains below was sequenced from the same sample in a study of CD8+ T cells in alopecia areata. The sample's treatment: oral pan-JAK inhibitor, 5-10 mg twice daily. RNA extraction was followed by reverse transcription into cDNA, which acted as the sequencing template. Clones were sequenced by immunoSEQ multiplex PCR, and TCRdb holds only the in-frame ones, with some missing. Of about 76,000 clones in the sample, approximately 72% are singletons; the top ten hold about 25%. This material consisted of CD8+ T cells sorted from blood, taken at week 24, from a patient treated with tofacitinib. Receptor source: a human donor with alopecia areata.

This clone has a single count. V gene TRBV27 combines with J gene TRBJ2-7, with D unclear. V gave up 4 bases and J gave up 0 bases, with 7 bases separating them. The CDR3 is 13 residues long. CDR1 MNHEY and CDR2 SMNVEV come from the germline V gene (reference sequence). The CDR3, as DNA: TGTGCCAGCAGTTCCCTAAACTCCTACGAGCAGTACTTC. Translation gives CASSSLNSYEQYF.

CDR3 loop: CASSLDGTSGRYEQYF. The CDR3 DNA reads TGTGCCAGCAGCTTAGATGGGACTAGCGGGAGGTACGAGCAGTACTTC. The gene calls are TRBV7-2 and TRBJ2-7; 15 nucleotides agree with TRBD2. CDR3 size: 16 residues. Germline V gives CDR1 SGHTA, CDR2 FQGNSA. V shed 1 base, J shed 4 bases, and the junction held 2 bases outside the gene matches. Filled out from reference TRBV7-2 and TRBJ2-7, the complete variable domain reads GAGVSQSPSNKVTEKGKDVELRCDPISGHTALYWYRQSLGQGLEFLIYFQGNSAPDKSGLPSDRFSAERTGGSVSTLTIQRTQQEDSAVYLCASSLDGTSGRYEQYFGPGTRLTVT.

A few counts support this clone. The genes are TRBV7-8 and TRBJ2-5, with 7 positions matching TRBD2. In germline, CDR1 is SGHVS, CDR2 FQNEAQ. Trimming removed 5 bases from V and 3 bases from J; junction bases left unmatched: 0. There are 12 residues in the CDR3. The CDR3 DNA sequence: TGTGCCAGCAGCGGGGGGGAAGAGACCCAGTACTTC. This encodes CASSGGEETQYF.

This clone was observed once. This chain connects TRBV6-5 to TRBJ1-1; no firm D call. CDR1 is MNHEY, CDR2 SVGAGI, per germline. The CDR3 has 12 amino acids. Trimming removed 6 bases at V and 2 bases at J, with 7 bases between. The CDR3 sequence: CASSRDNTEAFF. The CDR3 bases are TGTGCCAGCAGCCGCGATAACACTGAAGCTTTCTTT.